Listed below are T cell receptor beta chains from one sample, sequenced in a study of cytomegalovirus exposure and HLA in healthy donors. The data were produced by immunoSEQ multiplex PCR, yet TCRdb's version contains in-frame clones alone and is incomplete. The sample has 90,000 to 150,000 clones, about 81% seen once; the top ten hold 1.5% to 2%. Sequenced material: PBMCs. Source of these receptors: a middle-aged man in good health and CMV-seronegative. Both conserved end residues are part of each CDR3. Fields, in order: V gene, J gene, D gene, clone size, CDR3 DNA, CDR3 protein. D genes are given only for firm matches. Clone size is given for some rows only: seen once, a few or many times, or a class if the clone is expanded.

TRBV10-3	TRBJ1-1	.	.	TGTGCCATCAGTGACGGAGACACTGAAGCTTTCTTT	CAISDGDTEAFF
TRBV9	TRBJ2-7	.	.	TGTGCCAGCAGCGTTCGACAGGAAAGCTACGAGCAGTACTTC	CASSVRQESYEQYF
TRBV30	TRBJ2-7	TRBD2	.	TGTGCCTGGAAGCGGGGAGGATTTGTAGAGCAGTACTTC	CAWKRGGFVEQYF
TRBV9	TRBJ2-6	.	once	TGTGCCAGCAGCGTAGGACAGCCTGGGGCCAACGTCCTGACTTTC	CASSVGQPGANVLTF
TRBV9	TRBJ2-6	.	.	TGTGCCAGCAGCGTAGGTTCGTTCTCTGGGGCCAACGTCCTGACTTTC	CASSVGSFSGANVLTF
TRBV2	TRBJ1-6	.	.	TGTGCCAGCAGTGGTGAGGGAGGATCACCCCTCCACTTT	CASSGEGGSPLHF
TRBV6-1	TRBJ2-1	TRBD2	.	TGTGCCAGCGGAATGACTAGCGGGAGTGTGGATGAGCAGTTCTTC	CASGMTSGSVDEQFF
TRBV6-6	TRBJ1-2	.	.	TGTGCCAGCGCCCACCTGGACAGCTCAGAAAGCTACACCTTC	CASAHLDSSESYTF
TRBV5-1	TRBJ2-3	.	.	TGCGCCAGCAGCTTGAACCTCGCGGATACGCAGTATTTT	CASSLNLADTQYF
TRBV15	TRBJ2-7	TRBD2	.	TGTGCCACCAGCAGAGATCTCACTAGCGTCGACGAGCAGTACTTC	CATSRDLTSVDEQYF
TRBV2	TRBJ1-1	TRBD1	.	TGTGCCAGCAGGGGAGACAGGGAGAACACTGAAGCTTTCTTT	CASRGDRENTEAFF
TRBV6-6	TRBJ2-7	TRBD1	few	TGTGCCAGCAGTTACTCCTCCGGGACAGTAGTCTACGAGCAGTACTTC	CASSYSSGTVVYEQYF
TRBV30	TRBJ2-5	.	.	TGTGCCTGGGGAAGGGGAGAGACCCAGTACTTC	CAWGRGETQYF
TRBV14	TRBJ1-2	.	.	TGTGCCAGCAGCCGTGATCAGGGGAAGGGCTATGGCTACACCTTC	CASSRDQGKGYGYTF
TRBV27	TRBJ2-7	.	.	TGTGCCAGCAGGTCCGGGACACGTGAGCAGTACTTC	CASRSGTREQYF
TRBV7-9	TRBJ2-1	TRBD2	.	TGTGCCAGCAGCGACCCGGGGGGAGTAGTGCAGTTCTTC	CASSDPGGVVQFF
TRBV13	TRBJ2-3	TRBD2	once	TGTGCCAGCAGCTACAACCCGGGGGGGCTCCAAGATACGCAGTATTTT	CASSYNPGGLQDTQYF
TRBV28	TRBJ2-5	TRBD2	.	TGTGCCAGCAGTTTAGGGCTAGCGGGAGGCAGAGAGACCCAGTACTTC	CASSLGLAGGRETQYF
TRBV19	TRBJ1-3	.	.	TGTGCCAGTAGCCGTAGGGGGGGCTCTGGAAACACCATATATTTT	CASSRRGGSGNTIYF
TRBV9	TRBJ1-1	.	once	TGTGCCAGCAGCGTAGATACAGGGATGAACACTGAAGCTTTCTTT	CASSVDTGMNTEAFF
TRBV6-5	TRBJ2-1	TRBD1	.	TGTGCCGTCCGACCGGGACAGGGGACCAATGAGCAGTTCTTC	CAVRPGQGTNEQFF
TRBV27	TRBJ2-7	TRBD1	once	TGTGCCAGCCGACGACGGGACAGGGGGCCATACGAGCAGTACTTC	CASRRRDRGPYEQYF